A single sample gave rise to the 8 T cell receptor beta chains below, sequenced in a study of shared clonotypes between healthy human individuals. Libraries were prepared by immunoSEQ multiplex PCR; TCRdb keeps only in-frame clonotypes and omits some of them. The repertoire holds about 480,000 clones, with roughly 85% as singletons. Specimen: PBMCs. The receptors were gathered from a woman aged 40 to 55 in good health. Some clones in this sample may be carry-over from other donors' samples.

This chain uses TRBV4-1 with TRBJ2-7; D gene unclear. In germline, CDR1 is MGHRA, CDR2 YSYEKL. V dropped 4 bases and J dropped 2 bases, with 9 bases sitting between them. The CDR3 has 13 amino acids. CDR3 sequence (DNA): TGCGCCAGCAGCCCGGAGATAACCTACGAGCAGTACTTC. Protein: CASSPEITYEQYF.

The chain recombines TRBV7-8 with TRBJ2-7, with TRBD2 identical over 12 bases. Germline loops: CDR1 SGHVS, CDR2 FQNEAQ. With V trimmed by 5 bases and J by 5 bases, 22 bases remained unmatched. The CDR3 spans 20 residues. CDR3 coding DNA: TGTGCCAGCAGCACCGCCTCGGGACTAGCGGGCCTGCTGACTGTCAACGAGCAGTACTTC. It specifies CASSTASGLAGLLTVNEQYF.

This chain uses TRBV30 with TRBJ2-7, with D uncertain. Germline-derived CDR1 and CDR2 are GTSNPN and SVGIG (reference sequence). Trimming stripped 4 bases from V and 0 bases from J, with 13 bases between. This CDR3 spans 14 amino acids. Here the CDR3 DNA reads TGTGCCTGGAACAACGGAATCAGCTCCTACGAGCAGTACTTC. This encodes CAWNNGISSYEQYF.

Comments on this clone: This specimen includes other DNA sequences encoding the same CDR3. The chain recombines TRBV6-1 with TRBJ2-5; D not certain. V dropped 2 bases and J dropped 2 bases, with 6 bases sitting between them. The CDR3 is 13 amino acids. The germline gives CDR1 MNHNS, CDR2 SASEGT. CDR3 nucleotides: TGTGCCAGCAGTGAAATCGGACAAGAGACCCAGTACTTC. The encoded protein is CASSEIGQETQYF.

The V gene is TRBV5-4, the J gene TRBJ2-7, with 8 positions matching TRBD1. This CDR3 has 14 amino acids. Germline loops: CDR1 SGHNT, CDR2 YYREEE (reference sequence). V trimming: 1 base; J trimming: 7 bases; junction bases outside the gene matches: 7. CDR3 DNA: TGTGCCAGCAGCTTGTTTCAGGGGGCGGATGAGCAGTACTTC. Translation gives CASSLFQGADEQYF. The entire variable domain, with the rest obtained from reference TRBV5-4 and TRBJ2-7, is as follows: ETGVTQSPTHLIKTRGQQVTLRCSSQSGHNTVSWYQQALGQGPQFIFQYYREEENGRGNFPPRFSGLQFPNYSSELNVNALELDDSALYLCASSLFQGADEQYFGPGTRLTVT.

This clone has a count of ten or more. The genes are TRBV5-1 and TRBJ2-2, with 9 bases identical to TRBD1. With 1 base clipped from V and 6 bases from J, the junction kept 1 base outside the gene matches. Germline V gives CDR1 SGHRS, CDR2 YFSETQ. This CDR3 spans 14 amino acids. CDR3 in amino acids: CASSLTGGPGELFF. CDR3 DNA: TGCGCCAGCAGCTTGACAGGGGGCCCCGGGGAGCTGTTTTTT.

The chain combines TRBV7-7 with TRBJ2-5; D perhaps matches TRBD1 (6 bases). This CDR3 comprises 14 residues. CDR1 is SSHAT and CDR2 is FNYEAQ in the germline V gene (reference sequence). The germline V and J ends were trimmed by 1 base and 2 bases, with 8 bases remaining between them. The CDR3: CASSLVTGQETQYF. In DNA, the CDR3 is TGTGCCAGCAGCTTAGTGACAGGTCAAGAGACCCAGTACTTC.

This clone was observed a few times. The chain carries TRBV2 and TRBJ1-6; 10 bases fit TRBD1. Germline V lookup: CDR1 SNHLY, CDR2 FYNNEI. The CDR3 consists of 16 residues. V dropped 6 bases and J dropped 3; count of bases not matched to a gene: 5. The DNA for the CDR3 is TGTGCCAGCAGATGGACAGGGGGGGACTATAATTCACCCCTCCACTTT. Translation gives CASRWTGGDYNSPLHF. Filled out from reference TRBV2 and TRBJ1-6, the complete variable domain reads EPEVTQTPSHQVTQMGQEVILRCVPISNHLYFYWYRQILGQKVEFLVSFYNNEISEKSEIFDDQFSVERPDGSNFTLKIRSTKLEDSAMYFCASRWTGGDYNSPLHFGNGTRLTVT.